This T cell receptor (beta chain) is from a study of regulatory T cells in long-lasting Graves disease. CDR3-region Arm-PCR and iRepertoire HTBI primers produced the TCR beta libraries. Each CDR3 protein gets one entry after TCRdb re-called the multiplex PCR reads with MiXCR. Here the sample spans 300,000 to 450,000 distinct CDR3 sequences, around 15% being singletons. The CDR3 runs 16 residues. With V trimmed by 5 bases and J by 1 base, 5 bases remained unmatched. Germline CDR1 KGHDR, CDR2 SFDVKD. The time point here: newly diagnosed GD, antithyroid drugs for less than 3 months. PBMCs provided the RNA from which the TCR library was made. A peripheral blood sample, around 8.5 milliliters in volume, was drawn into EDTA tubes. This clonotype was seen more than once but under ten times.

The starting material was peripheral blood mononuclear cells (PBMCs), obtained at new diagnosis, from a patient treated with antithyroid drugs. The source is a female donor with Graves disease. The chain recombines TRBV24-1 with TRBJ2-2; 8 nucleotides agree with TRBD2. CDR3 loop: CATSGAGAENTGELFF. CDR3 nucleotides: TGTGCCACCAGTGGAGCGGGAGCCGAGAACACCGGGGAGCTGTTTTTT.